This T cell receptor (beta chain) originates from a study of identical twins. Findings and limits, study-wide: The analysis was cross-sectional rather than longitudinal within donors. Partial confounding of zero-insertion analyses by invariant MAIT and iNKT cells was possible.

A remark on this clonotype: What it binds is unknown.

Healthy Caucasians were all of the donors. Template switching (which added a universal primer site) was used, and cDNA carried unique molecular identifiers. TCRdb independently ran MiXCR on the 5' RACE reads; one entry per CDR3 protein. The repertoire has around 1.7 million distinct CDR3 sequences, under 35% of them found once; the top ten carry roughly 0.3%. Trimming removed 5 bases from V and 4 bases from J; junction bases left unmatched: 15. The CDR3 contains 17 residues. The germline V gene has CDR1 DFQATT and CDR2 SNEGSKA (reference sequence). This TCR was recovered from a newborn girl in good health. The V gene is TRBV20-1, the J gene TRBJ1-3; 9 bases map to TRBD1. Sequenced sample: cord blood. CDR3 in amino acids: CSALPDPYRGRGNTIYF. CDR3 DNA sequence: TGCAGTGCTCTCCCTGATCCTTACAGGGGGCGAGGAAACACCATATATTTT.